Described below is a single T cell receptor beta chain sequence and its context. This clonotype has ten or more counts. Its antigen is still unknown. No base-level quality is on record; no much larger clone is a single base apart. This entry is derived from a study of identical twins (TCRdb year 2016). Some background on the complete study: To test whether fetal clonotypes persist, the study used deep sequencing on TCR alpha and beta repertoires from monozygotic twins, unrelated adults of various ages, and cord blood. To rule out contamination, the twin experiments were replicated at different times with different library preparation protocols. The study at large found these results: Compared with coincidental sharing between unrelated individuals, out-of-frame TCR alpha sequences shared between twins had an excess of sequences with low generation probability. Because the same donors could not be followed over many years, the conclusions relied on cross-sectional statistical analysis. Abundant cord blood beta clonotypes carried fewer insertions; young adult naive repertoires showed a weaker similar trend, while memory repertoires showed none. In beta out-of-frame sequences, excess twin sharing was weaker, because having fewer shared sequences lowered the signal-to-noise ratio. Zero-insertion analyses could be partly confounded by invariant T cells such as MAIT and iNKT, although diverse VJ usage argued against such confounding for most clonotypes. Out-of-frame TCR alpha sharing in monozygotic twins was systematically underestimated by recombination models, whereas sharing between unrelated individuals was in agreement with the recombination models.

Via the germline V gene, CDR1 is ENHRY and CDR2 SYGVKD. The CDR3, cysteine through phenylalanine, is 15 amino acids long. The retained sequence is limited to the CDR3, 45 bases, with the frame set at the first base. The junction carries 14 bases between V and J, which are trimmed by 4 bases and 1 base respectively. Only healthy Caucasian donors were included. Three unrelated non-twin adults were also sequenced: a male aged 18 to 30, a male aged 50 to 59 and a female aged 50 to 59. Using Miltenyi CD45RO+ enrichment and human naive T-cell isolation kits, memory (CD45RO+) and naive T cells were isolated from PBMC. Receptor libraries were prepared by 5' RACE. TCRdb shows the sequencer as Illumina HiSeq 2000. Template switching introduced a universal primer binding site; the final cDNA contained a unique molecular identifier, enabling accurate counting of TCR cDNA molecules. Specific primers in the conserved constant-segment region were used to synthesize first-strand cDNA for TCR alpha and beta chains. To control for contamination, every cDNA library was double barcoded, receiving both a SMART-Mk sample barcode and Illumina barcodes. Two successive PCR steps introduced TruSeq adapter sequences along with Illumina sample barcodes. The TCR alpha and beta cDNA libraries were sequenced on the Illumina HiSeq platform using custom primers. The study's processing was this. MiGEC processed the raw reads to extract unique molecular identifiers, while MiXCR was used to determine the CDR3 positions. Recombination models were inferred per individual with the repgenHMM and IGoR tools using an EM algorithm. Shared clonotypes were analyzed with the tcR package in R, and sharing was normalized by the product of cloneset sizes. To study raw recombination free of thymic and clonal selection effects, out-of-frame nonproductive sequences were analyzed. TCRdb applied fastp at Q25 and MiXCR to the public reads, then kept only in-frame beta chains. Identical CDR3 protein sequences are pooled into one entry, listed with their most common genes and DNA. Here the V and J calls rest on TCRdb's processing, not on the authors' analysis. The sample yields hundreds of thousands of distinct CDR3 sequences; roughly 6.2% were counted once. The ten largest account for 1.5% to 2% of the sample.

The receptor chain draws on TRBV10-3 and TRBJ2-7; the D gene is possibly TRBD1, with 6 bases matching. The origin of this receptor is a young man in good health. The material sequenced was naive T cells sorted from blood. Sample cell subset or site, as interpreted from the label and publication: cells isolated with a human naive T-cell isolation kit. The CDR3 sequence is CAISGIETGSYEQYF. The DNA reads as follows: TGTGCCATCAGTGGGATCGAGACAGGTTCCTACGAGCAGTACTTC.